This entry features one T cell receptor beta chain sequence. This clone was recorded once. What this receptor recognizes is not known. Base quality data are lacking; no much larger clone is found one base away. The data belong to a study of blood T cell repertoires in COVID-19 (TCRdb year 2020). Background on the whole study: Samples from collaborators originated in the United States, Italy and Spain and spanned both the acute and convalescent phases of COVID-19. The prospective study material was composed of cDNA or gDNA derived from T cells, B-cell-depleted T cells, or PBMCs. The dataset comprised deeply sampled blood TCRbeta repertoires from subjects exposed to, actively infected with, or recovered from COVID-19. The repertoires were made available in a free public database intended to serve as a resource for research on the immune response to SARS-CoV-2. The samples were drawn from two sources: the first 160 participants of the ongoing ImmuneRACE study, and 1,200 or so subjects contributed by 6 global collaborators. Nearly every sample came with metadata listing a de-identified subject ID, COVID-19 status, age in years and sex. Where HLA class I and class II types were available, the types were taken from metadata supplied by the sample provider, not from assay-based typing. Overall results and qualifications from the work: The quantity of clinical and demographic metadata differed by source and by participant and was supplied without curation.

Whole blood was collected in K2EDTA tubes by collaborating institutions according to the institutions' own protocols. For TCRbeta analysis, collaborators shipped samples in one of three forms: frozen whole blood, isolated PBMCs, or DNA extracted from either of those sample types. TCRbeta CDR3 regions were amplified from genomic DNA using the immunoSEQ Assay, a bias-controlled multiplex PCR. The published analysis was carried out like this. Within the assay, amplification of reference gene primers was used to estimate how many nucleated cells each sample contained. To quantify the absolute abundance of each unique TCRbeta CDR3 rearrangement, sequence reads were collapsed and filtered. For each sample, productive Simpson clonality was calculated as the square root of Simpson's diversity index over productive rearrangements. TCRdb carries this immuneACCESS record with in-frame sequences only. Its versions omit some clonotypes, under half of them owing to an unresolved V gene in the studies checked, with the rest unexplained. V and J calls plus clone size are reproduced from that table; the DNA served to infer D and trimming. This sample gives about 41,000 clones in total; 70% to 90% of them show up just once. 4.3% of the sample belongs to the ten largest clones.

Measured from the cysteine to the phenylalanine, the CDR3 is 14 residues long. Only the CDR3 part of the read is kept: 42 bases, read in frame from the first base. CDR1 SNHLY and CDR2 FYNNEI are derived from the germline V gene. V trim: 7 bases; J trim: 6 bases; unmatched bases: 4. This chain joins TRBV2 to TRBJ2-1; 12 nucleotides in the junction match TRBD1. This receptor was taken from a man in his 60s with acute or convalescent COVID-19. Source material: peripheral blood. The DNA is TGTGCCAGCAAGGGACAGGGGGCAGTCAATGAGCAGTTCTTC. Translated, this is CASKGQGAVNEQFF.